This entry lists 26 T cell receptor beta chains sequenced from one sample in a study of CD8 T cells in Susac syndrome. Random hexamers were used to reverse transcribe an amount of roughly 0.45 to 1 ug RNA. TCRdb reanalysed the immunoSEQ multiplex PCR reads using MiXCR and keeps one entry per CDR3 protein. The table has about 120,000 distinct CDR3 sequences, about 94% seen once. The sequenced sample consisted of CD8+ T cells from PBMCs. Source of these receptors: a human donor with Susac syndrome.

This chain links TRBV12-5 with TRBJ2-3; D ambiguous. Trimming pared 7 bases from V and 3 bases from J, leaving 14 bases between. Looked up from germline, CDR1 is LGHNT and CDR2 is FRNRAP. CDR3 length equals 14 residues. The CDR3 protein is CASALDSLTDTQYF. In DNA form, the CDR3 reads TGTGCTAGTGCCCTCGACTCATTAACAGATACGCAGTATTTT.

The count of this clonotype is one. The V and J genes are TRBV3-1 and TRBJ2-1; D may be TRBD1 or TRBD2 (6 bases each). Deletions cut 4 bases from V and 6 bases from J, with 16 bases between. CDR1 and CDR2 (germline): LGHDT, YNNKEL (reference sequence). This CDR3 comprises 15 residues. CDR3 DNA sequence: TGTGCCAGCAGCCCCAGTGGAGGGGGATTCAATGAGCAGTTCTTC. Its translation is CASSPSGGGFNEQFF.

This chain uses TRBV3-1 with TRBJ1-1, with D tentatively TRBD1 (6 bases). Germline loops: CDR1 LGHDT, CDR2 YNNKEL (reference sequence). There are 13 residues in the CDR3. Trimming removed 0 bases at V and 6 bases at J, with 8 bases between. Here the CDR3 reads CASSQDRGPEAFF. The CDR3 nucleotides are TGTGCCAGCAGCCAAGACAGGGGTCCTGAAGCTTTCTTT.

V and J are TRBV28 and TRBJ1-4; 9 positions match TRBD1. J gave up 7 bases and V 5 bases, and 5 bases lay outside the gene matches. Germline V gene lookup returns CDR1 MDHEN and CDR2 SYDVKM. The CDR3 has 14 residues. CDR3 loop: CASSHRGLGEKLFF. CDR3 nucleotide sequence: TGTGCCAGCAGTCACAGGGGGCTCGGTGAAAAACTGTTTTTT. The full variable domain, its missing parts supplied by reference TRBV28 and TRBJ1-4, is DVKVTQSSRYLVKRTGEKVFLECVQDMDHENMFWYRQDPGLGLRLIYFSYDVKMKEKGDIPEGYSVSREKKERFSLILESASTNQTSMYLCASSHRGLGEKLFFGSGTQLSVL.

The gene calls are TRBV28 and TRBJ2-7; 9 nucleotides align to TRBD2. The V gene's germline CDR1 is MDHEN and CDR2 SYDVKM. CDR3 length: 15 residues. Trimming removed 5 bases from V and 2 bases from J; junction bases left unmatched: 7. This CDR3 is CASSPPSGAPYEQYF. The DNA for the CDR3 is TGTGCCAGCAGTCCCCCTAGCGGGGCACCCTACGAGCAGTACTTC.

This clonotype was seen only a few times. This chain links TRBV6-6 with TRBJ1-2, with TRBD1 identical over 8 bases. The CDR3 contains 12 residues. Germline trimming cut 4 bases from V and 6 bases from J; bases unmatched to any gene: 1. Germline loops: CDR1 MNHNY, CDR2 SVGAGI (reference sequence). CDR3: CASSSGGDGYTF. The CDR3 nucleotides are TGTGCCAGCAGTTCAGGGGGCGATGGCTACACCTTC.

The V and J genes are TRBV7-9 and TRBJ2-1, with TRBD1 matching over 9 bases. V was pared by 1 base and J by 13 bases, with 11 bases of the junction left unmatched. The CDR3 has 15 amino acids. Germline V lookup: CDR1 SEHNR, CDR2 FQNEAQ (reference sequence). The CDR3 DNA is TGTGCCAGCAGCTTAGGACAGGGGGTTTTGACGGTCCAGTTCTTC. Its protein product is CASSLGQGVLTVQFF.

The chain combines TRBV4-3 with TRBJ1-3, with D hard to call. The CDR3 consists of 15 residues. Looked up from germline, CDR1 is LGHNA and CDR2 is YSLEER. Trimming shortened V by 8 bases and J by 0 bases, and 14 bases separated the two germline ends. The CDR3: CASRGKADSGNTIYF. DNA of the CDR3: TGCGCCAGCCGCGGCAAGGCAGACTCTGGAAACACCATATATTTT.

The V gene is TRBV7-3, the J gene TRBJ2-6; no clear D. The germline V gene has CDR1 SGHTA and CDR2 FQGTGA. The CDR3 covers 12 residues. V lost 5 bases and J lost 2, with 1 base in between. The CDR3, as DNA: TGTGCCAGCAGCCCTGGGGCCAACGTCCTGACTTTC. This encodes CASSPGANVLTF.

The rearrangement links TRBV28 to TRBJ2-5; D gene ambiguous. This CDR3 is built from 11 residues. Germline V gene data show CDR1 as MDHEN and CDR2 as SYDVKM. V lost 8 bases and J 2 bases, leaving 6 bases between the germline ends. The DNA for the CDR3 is TGTGCCAGCTGGTCACAAGAGACCCAGTACTTC. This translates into CASWSQETQYF.

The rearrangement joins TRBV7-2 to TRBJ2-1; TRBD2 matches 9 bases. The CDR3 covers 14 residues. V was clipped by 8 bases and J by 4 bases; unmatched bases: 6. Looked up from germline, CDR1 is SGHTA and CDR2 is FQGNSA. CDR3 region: CASLSGGTYNEQFF. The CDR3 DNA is TGTGCCAGCCTTAGCGGGGGAACATACAATGAGCAGTTCTTC.

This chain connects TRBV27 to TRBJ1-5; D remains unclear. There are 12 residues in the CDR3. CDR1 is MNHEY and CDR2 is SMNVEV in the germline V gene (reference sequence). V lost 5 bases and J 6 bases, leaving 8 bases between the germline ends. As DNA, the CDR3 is TGTGCCAGCAGTGTAATCGGTCAGCCCCAGCATTTT. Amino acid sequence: CASSVIGQPQHF.

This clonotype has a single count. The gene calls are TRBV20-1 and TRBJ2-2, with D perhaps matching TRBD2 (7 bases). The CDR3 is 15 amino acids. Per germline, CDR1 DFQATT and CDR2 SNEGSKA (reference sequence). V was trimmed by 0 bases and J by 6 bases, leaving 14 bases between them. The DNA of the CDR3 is TGCAGTGCTAGAGATCGCCGGGGGGCCTCCGGGGAGCTGTTTTTT. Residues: CSARDRRGASGELFF.

CDR3 in amino acids: CSVVTSGRQTTDTQYF. CDR3 DNA: TGCAGTGTGGTGACTAGCGGGAGACAAACCACAGATACGCAGTATTTT. The chain couples TRBV20-1 to TRBJ2-3; 12 bases agree with TRBD2. Germline CDR1 DFQATT, CDR2 SNEGSKA (reference sequence). The J segment lost 2 bases and the V segment lost 7 bases, leaving 10 bases of the junction unmatched. The CDR3 spans 16 residues.

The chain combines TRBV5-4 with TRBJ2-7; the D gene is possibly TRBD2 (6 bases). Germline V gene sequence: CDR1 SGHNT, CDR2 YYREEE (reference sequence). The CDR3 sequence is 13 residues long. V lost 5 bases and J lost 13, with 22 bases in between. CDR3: CASRGDGLQWEYF. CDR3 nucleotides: TGTGCCAGCAGGGGTGACGGACTACAATGGGAATACTTC.

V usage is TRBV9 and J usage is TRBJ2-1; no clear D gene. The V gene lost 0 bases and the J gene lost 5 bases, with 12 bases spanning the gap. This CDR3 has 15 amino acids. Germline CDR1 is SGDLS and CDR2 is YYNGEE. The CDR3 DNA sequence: TGTGCCAGCAGCGTAGGGGTTAGCCGGAACAATGAGCAGTTCTTC. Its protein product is CASSVGVSRNNEQFF.

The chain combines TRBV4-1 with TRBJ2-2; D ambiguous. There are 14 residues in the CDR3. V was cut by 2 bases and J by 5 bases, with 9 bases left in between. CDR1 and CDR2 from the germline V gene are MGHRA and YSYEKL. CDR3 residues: CASSQFLGTGELFF. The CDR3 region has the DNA TGCGCCAGCAGCCAATTTTTGGGGACCGGGGAGCTGTTTTTT.

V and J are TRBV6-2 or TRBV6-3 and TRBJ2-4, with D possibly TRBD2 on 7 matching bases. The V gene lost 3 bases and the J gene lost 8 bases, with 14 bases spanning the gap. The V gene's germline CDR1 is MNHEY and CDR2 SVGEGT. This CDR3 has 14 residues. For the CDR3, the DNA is TGTGCCAGCAGTTATCCCAGCGGGACACACATTCAGTACTTC. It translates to CASSYPSGTHIQYF.

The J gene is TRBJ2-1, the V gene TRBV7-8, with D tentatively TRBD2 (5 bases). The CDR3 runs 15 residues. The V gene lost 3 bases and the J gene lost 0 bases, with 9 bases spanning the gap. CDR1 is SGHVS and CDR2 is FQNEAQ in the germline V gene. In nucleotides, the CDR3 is TGTGCCAGCAGCTTGGTCGGGATCTCCTACAATGAGCAGTTCTTC. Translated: CASSLVGISYNEQFF.

DNA of the CDR3: TGCGCCAGCAGCCAAGAAAGGACTCCAAATGAGCAGTTCTTC. Protein product: CASSQERTPNEQFF. The V gene is TRBV4-1, the J gene TRBJ2-1, with D tentatively TRBD2 (5 bases). This CDR3 is built from 14 residues. The germline V gene encodes CDR1 MGHRA and CDR2 YSYEKL. Trimming stripped 0 bases from V and 7 bases from J, with 10 bases between.

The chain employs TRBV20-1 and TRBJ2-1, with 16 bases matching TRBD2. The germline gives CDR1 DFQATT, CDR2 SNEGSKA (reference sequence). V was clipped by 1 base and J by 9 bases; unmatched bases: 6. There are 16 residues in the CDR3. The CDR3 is CSARAEGLAGGTEQFF. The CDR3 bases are TGCAGTGCTAGAGCTGAGGGACTAGCGGGAGGGACTGAGCAGTTCTTC.

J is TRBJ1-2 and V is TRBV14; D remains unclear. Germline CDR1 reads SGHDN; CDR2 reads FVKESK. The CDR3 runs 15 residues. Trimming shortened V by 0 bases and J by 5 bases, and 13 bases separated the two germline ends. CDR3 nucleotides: TGTGCCAGCAGCCAAGATGAGGACCTAGGGTATGGCTACACCTTC. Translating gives CASSQDEDLGYGYTF.

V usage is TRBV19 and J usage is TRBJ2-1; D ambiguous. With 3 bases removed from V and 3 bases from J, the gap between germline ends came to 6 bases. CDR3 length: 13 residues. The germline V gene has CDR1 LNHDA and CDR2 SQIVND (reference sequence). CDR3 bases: TGTGCCAGTAGTATCGACGGCTACAATGAGCAGTTCTTC. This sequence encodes CASSIDGYNEQFF.

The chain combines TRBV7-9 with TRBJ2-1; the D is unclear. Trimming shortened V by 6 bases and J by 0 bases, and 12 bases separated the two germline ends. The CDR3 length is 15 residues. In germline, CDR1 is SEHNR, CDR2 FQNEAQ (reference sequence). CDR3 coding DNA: TGTGCCAGCAGTCATAAAAGAACCTCCTACAATGAGCAGTTCTTC. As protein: CASSHKRTSYNEQFF.

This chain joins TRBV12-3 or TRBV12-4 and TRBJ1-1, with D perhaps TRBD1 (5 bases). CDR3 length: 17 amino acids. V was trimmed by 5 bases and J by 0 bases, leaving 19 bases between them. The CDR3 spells CASSPLWGDLMNTEAFF. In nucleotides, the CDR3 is TGTGCCAGCAGTCCCTTGTGGGGGGACCTCATGAACACTGAAGCTTTCTTT.

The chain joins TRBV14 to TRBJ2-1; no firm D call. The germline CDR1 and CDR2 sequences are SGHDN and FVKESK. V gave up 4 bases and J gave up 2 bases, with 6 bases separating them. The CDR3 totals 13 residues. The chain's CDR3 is CASSLGPYNEQFF. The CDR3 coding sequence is TGTGCCAGCAGCCTTGGCCCCTACAATGAGCAGTTCTTC.